One and the same sample provided the 25 T cell receptor beta chains below, sequenced in a study of neoadjuvant anti-PD-1 for oral cavity cancer. Stated time point: after neoadjuvant nivolumab, at surgical resection. Data came from immunoSEQ multiplex PCR; TCRdb stores just in-frame clones and leaves some out. The data contain about 32,000 clones, 80% of them singletons. The source was PBMCs, collected after nivolumab (anti-PD-1) treatment. The source is a person between 40 and 79 years old with oral cavity squamous cell carcinoma.

The chain links TRBV10-1 to TRBJ1-1; D is perhaps TRBD1 (5 bases). This CDR3 contains 15 residues. The germline V gene encodes CDR1 WNHNN and CDR2 SYGVQD (reference sequence). V was pared by 2 bases and J by 3 bases, with 13 bases between. CDR3 DNA: TGCGCCAGCAGTGAGCGGGGGGGACGGGACACTGAAGCTTTCTTT. Translating it yields CASSERGGRDTEAFF.

This clone appeared a single time. This chain uses TRBV7-2 with TRBJ1-5, with 11 bases lining up with TRBD1. V lost 4 bases, J lost 6 bases, and 5 bases stayed unmatched. Germline CDR1 is SGHTA and CDR2 is FQGNSA. The CDR3 is 15 amino acids. CDR3 nucleotides: TGTGCCAGCAGCTACGGGACAGGGGGTCGTCAGCCCCAGCATTTT. Protein: CASSYGTGGRQPQHF.

The chain is built from TRBV2 and TRBJ1-3, with D unclear. Germline V gene lookup returns CDR1 SNHLY and CDR2 FYNNEI. Deletions cut 4 bases from V and 9 bases from J, with 7 bases between. This CDR3 is 11 amino acids long. Written as DNA, the CDR3 is TGTGCCAGCAGTGCCTCTAGCACCATATATTTT. Protein sequence: CASSASSTIYF.

The V and J genes are TRBV5-1 and TRBJ2-1; D not resolved. CDR1 is SGHRS, CDR2 YFSETQ, per germline. V was clipped by 0 bases and J by 9 bases, with 4 bases between them. The CDR3 is made up of 11 amino acids. The CDR3 DNA is TGCGCCAGCAGCTTGGAAGGTGAGCAGTTCTTC. Its protein is CASSLEGEQFF.

The table lists this clone with a few counts. The chain carries TRBV19 and TRBJ1-5; unclear D gene. V lost 3 bases and J 0 bases, leaving 9 bases between the germline ends. The CDR3 consists of 15 residues. Germline V gene lookup returns CDR1 LNHDA and CDR2 SQIVND (reference sequence). The DNA for the CDR3 is TGTGCCAGTAGTATGACAAGGGATAGCAATCAGCCCCAGCATTTT. It yields the protein CASSMTRDSNQPQHF.

The chain joins TRBV2 to TRBJ1-5, with no clear D. Trimming took 3 bases from V and 1 from J, leaving 13 bases between them. CDR1 and CDR2 (germline): SNHLY, FYNNEI. This CDR3 comprises 16 residues. The CDR3 is CASSELLQMSNQPQHF. CDR3 nucleotides: TGTGCCAGCAGTGAGTTGTTACAGATGAGCAATCAGCCCCAGCATTTT.

The genes are TRBV5-5 and TRBJ1-5, with D maybe TRBD1 (6 bases). The CDR3 sequence is 14 residues long. The ends were cut back, 3 bases at V and 5 bases at J, with 12 bases in the middle. Germline V gene sequence: CDR1 SGHKS, CDR2 YYEKEE (reference sequence). The CDR3 is CASSSYRDHQPQHF. CDR3 sequence (DNA): TGTGCCAGCAGCTCTTACAGGGATCATCAGCCCCAGCATTTT.

The chain is built from TRBV5-6 and TRBJ1-3, with a possible D match to TRBD1 (6 bases). CDR1 and CDR2 from the germline V gene are SGHDT and YYEEEE. V shed 4 bases and J shed 2 bases, with 22 bases lying between them. This CDR3 comprises 18 residues. CDR3 sequence (DNA): TGTGCCAGCAGCACAAGGACAGTACTAACCTCTGCTGGAAACACCATATATTTT. Its translation: CASSTRTVLTSAGNTIYF. The full variable domain, rest sourced from reference TRBV5-6 and TRBJ1-3, is DAGVTQSPTHLIKTRGQQVTLRCSPKSGHDTVSWYQQALGQGPQFIFQYYEEEERQRGNFPDRFSGHQFPNYSSELNVNALLLGDSALYLCASSTRTVLTSAGNTIYFGEGSWLTVV.

The chain uses TRBV11-3 and TRBJ2-1, with 7 bases that match TRBD2. The CDR3 is 15 amino acids. Germline V CDR1 and CDR2: SGHNT, YENEEA. V shed 1 base, J shed 5 bases, and the junction held 5 bases outside the gene matches. The CDR3 bases are TGTGCCAGCAGCTTAGGAACTAGCGCCGACAATGAGCAGTTCTTC. This sequence encodes CASSLGTSADNEQFF.

The genes are TRBV6-1 and TRBJ1-6; D is uncertain. This CDR3 comprises 11 residues. Trimming removed 5 bases at V and 5 bases at J, with 1 base between. The germline V gene has CDR1 MNHNS and CDR2 SASEGT. CDR3 in amino acids: CASSNNSPLHF. The CDR3 nucleotides read TGTGCCAGCAGTAATAATTCACCCCTCCACTTT.

This chain uses TRBV19 with TRBJ1-3; no clear D gene. CDR1 LNHDA and CDR2 SQIVND come from the germline V gene (reference sequence). This CDR3 comprises 11 residues. The DNA of the CDR3 is TGTGCAGGAGTCTCTGGAAACACCATATATTTT. It is translated as CAGVSGNTIYF.

This chain joins TRBV2 and TRBJ2-3; 10 nucleotides match TRBD1. The germline V gene has CDR1 SNHLY and CDR2 FYNNEI. This CDR3 is built from 15 residues. The V and J ends lost 5 bases and 6 bases, in that order; junction bases with no gene match: 8. Here the CDR3 reads CASSTGTGVGDTQYF. In nucleotides, the CDR3 is TGTGCCAGCAGTACCGGGACAGGGGTGGGGGATACGCAGTATTTT. The entire variable domain, with the rest obtained from reference TRBV2 and TRBJ2-3, is as follows: EPEVTQTPSHQVTQMGQEVILRCVPISNHLYFYWYRQILGQKVEFLVSFYNNEISEKSEIFDDQFSVERPDGSNFTLKIRSTKLEDSAMYFCASSTGTGVGDTQYFGPGTRLTVL.

This chain connects TRBV9 to TRBJ1-6; D is uncertain. Looked up from germline, CDR1 is SGDLS and CDR2 is YYNGEE. The V end lost 4 bases, the J end lost 4 bases, and 12 bases lay between the germline ends. The CDR3 sequence is 15 residues long. The CDR3 is CASSLDQVYNSPLHF. The CDR3 coding sequence is TGTGCCAGCAGCCTGGACCAGGTATATAATTCACCCCTCCACTTT.

The chain carries TRBV5-1 and TRBJ1-5, with D uncertain. Germline CDR1 and CDR2: SGHRS and YFSETQ. Trimming stripped 4 bases from V and 2 bases from J, with 10 bases between. The CDR3 spans 14 residues. Written as DNA, the CDR3 is TGCGCCAGCAGCCATGACTGGGGCAATCAGCCCCAGCATTTT. This sequence encodes CASSHDWGNQPQHF.

The chain is built from TRBV5-4 and TRBJ1-4; no definite D call. CDR1 and CDR2 (germline): SGHNT, YYREEE (reference sequence). This CDR3 region has 14 residues. V shed 2 bases and J shed 1 base, with 6 bases lying between them. CDR3 DNA: TGTGCCAGCAGCTTCGAGGGAACTAATGAAAAACTGTTTTTT. Its translation: CASSFEGTNEKLFF.

The chain couples TRBV18 to TRBJ2-3; TRBD2 matches 9 bases. This CDR3 region has 14 residues. V gave up 6 bases and J gave up 2 bases; unmatched junction bases: 3. CDR1 and CDR2 (germline): KGHSH, LQKENI. DNA for the CDR3: TGTGCCAGCTCGTCTAGCGGGACCACAGATACGCAGTATTTT. Protein sequence: CASSSSGTTDTQYF.

CDR3 protein: CASGSLNEQFF. The DNA of the CDR3 is TGTGCTAGTGGTTCCCTTAATGAGCAGTTCTTC. This chain connects TRBV12-5 to TRBJ2-1; no reliable D call. Germline CDR1 and CDR2: LGHNT and FRNRAP. Trimming left V 4 bases short and J 7 bases short, with 5 bases between. This CDR3 comprises 11 residues.

V is TRBV30 and J is TRBJ1-1; tentatively, D is TRBD1 (6 bases). This CDR3 has 15 amino acids. V gave up 8 bases and J gave up 3 bases, with 22 bases separating them. Per germline, CDR1 GTSNPN and CDR2 SVGIG (reference sequence). CDR3: CAREAPGATDTEAFF. CDR3 DNA: TGTGCCCGGGAGGCGCCGGGGGCGACGGACACTGAAGCTTTCTTT.

Comments on this clone: The junction does not match germline at one end; this may be a read error. The genes are TRBV7-9 and TRBJ1-2; 9 bases are shared with TRBD1. The CDR3 is made up of 13 amino acids. Germline V gene sequence: CDR1 SEHNR, CDR2 FQNEAQ (reference sequence). The CDR3 coding sequence is TGTGCCAGCAGCTTTACCCGCGGGACAGGGCTGTATTTC. It codes for CASSFTRGTGLYF. The full variable domain, its missing parts supplied by reference TRBV7-9 and TRBJ1-2, is DTGVSQNPRHKITKRGQNVTFRCDPISEHNRLYWYRQTLGQGPEFLTYFQNEAQLEKSRLLSDRFSAERPKGSFSTLEIQRTEQGDSAMYLCASSFTRGTGLYFGSGTRLTVV.

The genes are TRBV7-9 and TRBJ2-2; D is perhaps TRBD1 or TRBD2 (6 bases each). The V gene's germline CDR1 is SEHNR and CDR2 FQNEAQ (reference sequence). The length of the CDR3 is 16 residues. Trimming took off 0 bases at V and 1 base at J, with 9 bases between the two ends. The CDR3 coding sequence is TGTGCCAGCAGCTTAGCGGGGGGCCGGAACACCGGGGAGCTGTTTTTT. Translated: CASSLAGGRNTGELFF.

The chain couples TRBV4-1 to TRBJ1-6, with TRBD1 matching 7 bases. Germline V lookup: CDR1 MGHRA, CDR2 YSYEKL. The J segment lost 8 bases and the V segment lost 1 base, leaving 8 bases of the junction unmatched. The CDR3 length is 16 residues. This CDR3 is CASSQGHGQVDSPLHF. The DNA for the CDR3 is TGCGCCAGCAGCCAAGGACACGGACAGGTTGATTCACCCCTCCACTTT.

The gene calls are TRBV4-2 and TRBJ1-3; 8 bases line up with TRBD1. Germline V gene data show CDR1 as LGHNA and CDR2 as YNFKEQ. V lost 3 bases, J lost 4 bases, and 8 bases stayed unmatched. This CDR3 comprises 16 residues. CDR3 region: CASSQGQAAFGNTIYF. The CDR3 coding sequence is TGTGCCAGCAGCCAGGGACAGGCAGCATTCGGAAACACCATATATTTT.

This clone was observed a few times. This chain uses TRBV27 with TRBJ2-7; a weak D match, TRBD2 (7 bases). The V gene lost 6 bases and the J gene lost 2 bases, with 17 bases spanning the gap. This CDR3 spans 15 amino acids. In germline, CDR1 is MNHEY, CDR2 SMNVEV (reference sequence). CDR3 sequence: CASSPRGGAPYEQYF. CDR3 bases: TGTGCCAGCAGCCCGAGGGGGGGGGCCCCCTACGAGCAGTACTTC.

The CDR3 loop reads CASSVAQALNQPQHF. The CDR3 region has the DNA TGTGCCAGCTCAGTGGCCCAGGCCCTCAATCAGCCCCAGCATTTT. The rearrangement uses TRBV18 and TRBJ1-5, with no clear D. Trimming left V 5 bases short and J 3 bases short, with 14 bases between. CDR1 is KGHSH and CDR2 is LQKENI in the germline V gene. This CDR3 region has 15 residues.

The V call is TRBV9, the J call TRBJ2-7, with D unresolved. Germline V gene lookup returns CDR1 SGDLS and CDR2 YYNGEE. The CDR3 consists of 15 residues. The V end was cut by 0 bases, the J end by 1 base, with 11 bases between. CDR3 residues: CASSVESGGSYEQYF. The CDR3 DNA sequence: TGTGCCAGCAGCGTAGAATCGGGCGGATCCTACGAGCAGTACTTC.